This T cell receptor (beta chain) was identified during a study of neoadjuvant nivolumab and ipilimumab in lung cancer. Looking at the study overall: The combination arm added day-1 ipilimumab 1 mg/kg to nivolumab 3 mg/kg on days 1, 15, 29.

The table came from immunoSEQ multiplex PCR; TCRdb's copy has only in-frame clones and leaves some out. The repertoire holds thousands of clones, with under 90% as singletons. The V gene end was trimmed by 3 bases and the J gene end by 1 base; junction bases not matched to a gene: 3. This CDR3 is 14 amino acids long. Germline assignment: CDR1 SGHRS and CDR2 YFSETQ. Whole-study findings and limits: Pathologic regression was not significantly tied to TCR clonality.

About this clone itself: The antigen remains undetermined. The same CDR3 can be traced to other DNA sequences in this sample.

The V call is TRBV5-1, the J call TRBJ1-1, with 7 bases matching TRBD1. This clonotype was obtained from an adult with non-small cell lung cancer. The input for sequencing was tumor tissue, taken after neoadjuvant nivolumab, alone or with ipilimumab, at or shortly before surgery. This chain's CDR3 is CASSSGQPNTEAFF. The CDR3 bases are TGCGCCAGCAGCTCGGGACAGCCGAACACTGAAGCTTTCTTT.